Listed below are T cell receptor beta chains from one sample, sequenced in a study of blood T cell repertoires in COVID-19. Produced via immunoSEQ multiplex PCR; TCRdb's table is partial and in-frame only. The repertoire consists of a few hundred thousand clones, with approximately 85% occurring once and the leading ten covering 12%. The material sequenced was peripheral blood. These receptors all stem from a man older than 75 with acute or convalescent COVID-19. Each CDR3 is given with its conserved first and last residue. A D gene is named only where the DNA matches it firmly. Clone sizes are given selectively: once, few, many, or a class where the clone is expanded.

V: TRBV21-1
size: once
J: TRBJ2-2
D: NA
CDR3: CASSKNRSGIYTGELFF
DNA: TGTGCCAGCAGCAAAAATAGGAGCGGGATTTACACCGGGGAGCTGTTTTTT

V: TRBV19
size: NA
J: TRBJ1-5
D: NA
CDR3: CASSPGGGIDQPQHF
DNA: TGTGCCAGTAGTCCGGGGGGGGGAATCGATCAGCCCCAGCATTTT

V: TRBV5-1
size: NA
J: TRBJ1-2
D: TRBD1
CDR3: CASSHDRVRGYTF
DNA: TGCGCCAGCAGCCACGACAGGGTGCGGGGCTACACCTTC

V: TRBV2
size: NA
J: TRBJ2-7
D: TRBD1
CDR3: CASSTGQLLYEQYF
DNA: TGTGCCAGCAGTACGGGACAGCTCTTATACGAGCAGTACTTC

V: TRBV5-6
size: once
J: TRBJ1-6
D: NA
CDR3: CASSRSGNSPLHF
DNA: TGTGCCAGCAGCCGGTCGGGGAATTCACCCCTCCACTTT

V: TRBV18
size: NA
J: TRBJ1-5
D: NA
CDR3: CASSRGRSGQPQHF
DNA: TGTGCCAGCTCCCGGGGTCGTAGCGGTCAGCCCCAGCATTTT

V: TRBV5-6
size: few
J: TRBJ2-7
D: NA
CDR3: CASTQSGRSYEQYF
DNA: TGTGCCAGCACCCAAAGTGGCAGGTCCTACGAGCAGTACTTC

V: TRBV2
size: NA
J: TRBJ2-4
D: NA
CDR3: CASVAEGVKAKNIQYF
DNA: TGTGCCAGCGTGGCTGAAGGGGTCAAGGCCAAAAACATTCAGTACTTC

V: TRBV6-1
size: NA
J: TRBJ2-2
D: TRBD2
CDR3: CASSEATPSGSGELFF
DNA: TGTGCCAGCAGTGAAGCCACTCCTAGCGGGTCCGGGGAGCTGTTTTTT

V: TRBV6-1
size: once
J: TRBJ2-7
D: NA
CDR3: CASSEAGYEQYF
DNA: TGTGCCAGCAGTGAGGCAGGCTACGAGCAGTACTTC

V: TRBV19
size: NA
J: TRBJ1-2
D: NA
CDR3: CASSIYPGHQDYGYTF
DNA: TGTGCCAGTAGTATTTACCCAGGGCACCAGGACTATGGCTACACCTTC

V: TRBV11-3
size: NA
J: TRBJ2-3
D: NA
CDR3: CASSLGAGSDTQYF
DNA: TGTGCCAGCAGCTTAGGCGCCGGGTCAGATACGCAGTATTTT

V: TRBV6-2/TRBV6-3
size: NA
J: TRBJ2-7
D: NA
CDR3: CASSRDYEQYF
DNA: TGTGCCAGCAGTCGGGACTACGAGCAGTACTTC

V: TRBV5-4
size: NA
J: TRBJ2-3
D: NA
CDR3: CASSTQGTDTQYF
DNA: TGTGCCAGCAGCACACAGGGCACAGATACGCAGTATTTT

V: TRBV11-2
size: NA
J: TRBJ1-1
D: NA
CDR3: CASSLEVRITEAFF
DNA: TGTGCCAGCAGCTTAGAGGTCAGGATCACTGAAGCTTTCTTT

V: TRBV18
size: NA
J: TRBJ2-7
D: NA
CDR3: CASSGTSGGSSYEQYF
DNA: TGTGCCAGCTCAGGAACCTCAGGGGGGAGCTCCTACGAGCAGTACTTC

V: TRBV5-8
size: NA
J: TRBJ2-1
D: NA
CDR3: CASNWLAGASPPNEQFF
DNA: TGTGCCAGCAACTGGCTTGCGGGGGCTTCCCCCCCCAATGAGCAGTTCTTC

V: TRBV3-1/TRBV3-2
size: NA
J: TRBJ1-2
D: NA
CDR3: CASSQNTPNYGYTF
DNA: TGTGCCAGCAGCCAGAACACACCTAACTATGGCTACACCTTC

V: TRBV25-1
size: few
J: TRBJ1-3
D: NA
CDR3: CASRATGITGNTIYF
DNA: TGTGCCAGCAGGGCCACAGGGATCACTGGAAACACCATATATTTT

V: TRBV7-2
size: NA
J: TRBJ2-6
D: NA
CDR3: CASSSYRVSGANVLTF
DNA: TGTGCCAGCAGCTCCTACAGGGTCTCTGGGGCCAACGTCCTGACTTTC

V: TRBV19
size: NA
J: TRBJ1-1
D: NA
CDR3: CASSTHRSSEAFF
DNA: TGTGCCAGTAGTACCCATCGGAGTTCTGAAGCTTTCTTT

V: TRBV5-1
size: once
J: TRBJ1-3
D: NA
CDR3: CASSLGADRPSGNTIYF
DNA: TGCGCCAGCAGCTTGGGGGCCGACAGGCCCTCTGGAAACACCATATATTTT

V: TRBV5-1
size: NA
J: TRBJ2-5
D: NA
CDR3: CASSLGSGNQETQYF
DNA: TGCGCCAGCAGCTTGGGGTCAGGGAACCAAGAGACCCAGTACTTC

V: TRBV18
size: NA
J: TRBJ1-1
D: NA
CDR3: CASSPSNRPNTEAFF
DNA: TGTGCCAGCTCACCAAGCAACAGACCGAACACTGAAGCTTTCTTT

V: TRBV3-1/TRBV3-2
size: few
J: TRBJ1-6
D: NA
CDR3: CASSPSWGENSPLHF
DNA: TGTGCCAGCAGCCCCTCGTGGGGGGAGAATTCACCCCTCCACTTT

V: TRBV10-3
size: NA
J: TRBJ2-4
D: TRBD2
CDR3: CAISASISGRERGNIQYF
DNA: TGTGCCATCAGTGCCTCCATTAGCGGGAGGGAGAGGGGAAACATTCAGTACTTC

V: TRBV5-1
size: NA
J: TRBJ2-7
D: TRBD2
CDR3: CASSLGLAGDPRMFSEQYF
DNA: TGCGCCAGCAGCCTGGGACTAGCGGGGGACCCTAGGATGTTTAGCGAGCAGTACTTC

V: TRBV3-1/TRBV3-2
size: NA
J: TRBJ2-5
D: NA
CDR3: CASRGEGGETQYF
DNA: TGTGCCAGCAGGGGAGAGGGAGGCGAGACCCAGTACTTC

V: TRBV11-2
size: once
J: TRBJ2-5
D: NA
CDR3: CASSLSGRGGETQYF
DNA: TGTGCCAGCAGCTTATCCGGCAGAGGTGGAGAGACCCAGTACTTC

V: TRBV19
size: NA
J: TRBJ1-4
D: NA
CDR3: CASSRNSPNEKLFF
DNA: TGTGCCAGTAGTCGGAACAGTCCGAATGAAAAACTGTTTTTT

V: TRBV28
size: NA
J: TRBJ1-5
D: NA
CDR3: CASSFPHVAISPDSNQPQHF
DNA: TGTGCCAGCAGTTTCCCCCACGTCGCTATATCCCCCGATAGCAATCAGCCCCAGCATTTT

V: TRBV29-1
size: NA
J: TRBJ1-6
D: TRBD1
CDR3: CSVQQGANSPLHF
DNA: TGCAGCGTCCAACAGGGGGCTAATTCACCCCTCCACTTT

V: TRBV7-2
size: NA
J: TRBJ2-5
D: TRBD2
CDR3: CASSFGLAGVETQYF
DNA: TGTGCCAGCAGCTTCGGACTAGCGGGGGTGGAGACCCAGTACTTC

V: TRBV27
size: NA
J: TRBJ1-3
D: NA
CDR3: CASSLRGSGNTIYF
DNA: TGTGCCAGCAGTTTGAGAGGCTCTGGAAACACCATATATTTT

V: TRBV7-8
size: NA
J: TRBJ2-7
D: TRBD1
CDR3: CASSFQGAISLEEQYF
DNA: TGTGCCAGCAGCTTTCAGGGGGCCATTTCACTTGAGGAGCAGTACTTC

V: TRBV14
size: few
J: TRBJ1-2
D: TRBD1
CDR3: CASSPDRANYGYTF
DNA: TGTGCCAGCAGCCCGGACAGGGCTAACTATGGCTACACCTTC

V: TRBV5-1
size: NA
J: TRBJ2-2
D: NA
CDR3: CASSLDSSNTGELFF
DNA: TGCGCCAGCAGCTTGGACAGCTCGAACACCGGGGAGCTGTTTTTT

V: TRBV4-2
size: NA
J: TRBJ1-6
D: NA
CDR3: CASSQGATNNSPLHF
DNA: TGTGCCAGCAGCCAAGGGGCGACAAATAATTCACCCCTCCACTTT

V: TRBV19
size: NA
J: TRBJ2-3
D: NA
CDR3: CASSIGQGTGTDTQYF
DNA: TGTGCCAGTAGTATAGGGCAGGGAACGGGCACAGATACGCAGTATTTT

V: TRBV5-1
size: NA
J: TRBJ2-5
D: NA
CDR3: CASSLVTGPSAQYF
DNA: TGCGCCAGCAGCTTAGTTACAGGGCCCTCGGCCCAGTACTTC

V: TRBV9
size: NA
J: TRBJ2-6
D: NA
CDR3: CASSPQTAYSGANVLTF
DNA: TGTGCCAGCAGCCCCCAGACAGCTTACTCTGGGGCCAACGTCCTGACTTTC

V: TRBV10-3
size: NA
J: TRBJ1-2
D: TRBD1
CDR3: CAISAQGEYGYTF
DNA: TGTGCCATCAGTGCCCAGGGGGAGTATGGCTACACCTTC

V: TRBV19
size: NA
J: TRBJ1-3
D: NA
CDR3: CASSMGRRSGNTIYF
DNA: TGTGCCAGTAGTATGGGCAGGCGTTCTGGAAACACCATATATTTT